A single sample is the source of the 26 T cell receptor beta chains below, sequenced in a study of cytomegalovirus exposure and HLA in healthy donors. The PCR employed 60 Vbeta primers together with 13 Jbeta primers. Libraries were prepared by immunoSEQ multiplex PCR; TCRdb keeps only in-frame clonotypes and omits some of them. The table lists just over 150,000 clones. Sequenced material: PBMCs. These receptors originate from a man aged 30-40 years in good health and CMV-seronegative.

This chain uses TRBV11-3 with TRBJ1-3, with TRBD1 identical over 7 bases. The germline V gene encodes CDR1 SGHNT and CDR2 YENEEA. V was pared by 1 base and J by 0 bases, with 6 bases of the junction left unmatched. The CDR3 has 17 amino acids. The CDR3 protein is CASSLAWGQNSGNTIYF. The CDR3 bases are TGTGCCAGCAGCTTAGCCTGGGGACAGAACTCTGGAAACACCATATATTTT.

The chain links TRBV5-1 to TRBJ1-1, with D unresolved. The CDR3 covers 14 residues. Deletions cut 0 bases from V and 1 base from J, with 7 bases between. Germline V gives CDR1 SGHRS, CDR2 YFSETQ. This CDR3 is CASSLVSENTEAFF. The CDR3 DNA reads as TGCGCCAGCAGCTTGGTCTCAGAGAACACTGAAGCTTTCTTT. The complete variable domain, with remaining parts taken from reference TRBV5-1 and TRBJ1-1, reads KAGVTQTPRYLIKTRGQQVTLSCSPISGHRSVSWYQQTPGQGLQFLFEYFSETQRNKGNFPGRFSGRQFSNSRSEMNVSTLELGDSALYLCASSLVSENTEAFFGQGTRLTVV.

The J gene is TRBJ2-5, the V gene TRBV4-1; D uncertain. V gave up 3 bases and J gave up 11 bases, with 19 bases separating them. Germline V gives CDR1 MGHRA, CDR2 YSYEKL. The CDR3 has 14 residues. The CDR3 region has the DNA TGCGCCAGCAGCCAGGTCTTAGATTTACGAGAGCAGTACTTC. Translation: CASSQVLDLREQYF.

The chain links TRBV6-6 to TRBJ1-3; 7 bases map to TRBD1. This CDR3 is 15 amino acids long. Per germline, CDR1 MNHNY and CDR2 SVGAGI (reference sequence). Unmatched junction bases numbered 5, after V lost 5 bases and J lost 1 base. Here the CDR3 reads CASSRDSPSGNTIYF. The CDR3 DNA reads TGTGCCAGCAGTCGGGACAGTCCGTCTGGAAACACCATATATTTT.

The V and J genes are TRBV19 and TRBJ2-7; the match to TRBD1 covers 8 bases. This CDR3 is built from 15 residues. Trimming took 4 bases from V and 0 from J; bases not matched to a gene: 5. The germline V gene has CDR1 LNHDA and CDR2 SQIVND (reference sequence). The CDR3 here is CASSTRDRYSYEQYF. The CDR3 coding sequence is TGTGCCAGTAGTACCCGGGACAGGTACTCCTACGAGCAGTACTTC.

Regarding this clone: An end of the junction does not agree with germline; a read error may underlie this. V usage is TRBV14 and J usage is TRBJ2-5; D is unresolved. This CDR3 is built from 13 residues. Per germline, CDR1 SGHDN and CDR2 FVKESK. CDR3 nucleotide sequence: TGTGCGAGCATGGTCACCGCGGAAGAGACCCAGTACTTC. It is translated as CASMVTAEETQYF.

The chain uses TRBV5-4 and TRBJ1-2, with 8 bases lining up with TRBD1. This CDR3 has 14 residues. CDR1 and CDR2 (germline): SGHNT, YYREEE (reference sequence). The V gene end was trimmed by 4 bases and the J gene end by 5 bases; junction bases not matched to a gene: 7. The CDR3 sequence: CASSTTGGGYGYTF. The CDR3 DNA is TGTGCCAGCAGCACTACAGGGGGAGGGTATGGCTACACCTTC. The whole variable domain, filled in from reference TRBV5-4 and TRBJ1-2, reads ETGVTQSPTHLIKTRGQQVTLRCSSQSGHNTVSWYQQALGQGPQFIFQYYREEENGRGNFPPRFSGLQFPNYSSELNVNALELDDSALYLCASSTTGGGYGYTFGSGTRLTVV.

V gene TRBV11-3 combines with J gene TRBJ2-3; 10 nucleotides agree with TRBD1. Germline V gene sequence: CDR1 SGHNT, CDR2 YENEEA. The CDR3 spans 16 residues. Trimming took 6 bases from V and 1 from J; bases not matched to a gene: 7. This chain's CDR3 is CASRVRGQGRTDTQYF. As DNA, the CDR3 is TGTGCCAGCAGAGTAAGGGGACAGGGGCGCACAGATACGCAGTATTTT.

The chain recombines TRBV5-1 with TRBJ1-1, with D hard to call. The CDR3 consists of 15 residues. Per the germline V gene, CDR1 is SGHRS and CDR2 is YFSETQ. Deletions cut 4 bases from V and 0 bases from J, with 13 bases between. The CDR3 is CASSLSTAMNTEAFF. CDR3 DNA: TGCGCCAGCAGCCTGAGCACAGCCATGAACACTGAAGCTTTCTTT.

The rearrangement links TRBV20-1 to TRBJ1-2; D gene uncertain. The CDR3 totals 10 residues. V shed 6 bases and J shed 2 bases, with 4 bases lying between them. The germline gives CDR1 DFQATT, CDR2 SNEGSKA (reference sequence). The CDR3 sequence is CSALNYGYTF. CDR3 sequence (DNA): TGCAGTGCACTGAACTATGGCTACACCTTC.

V and J are TRBV18 and TRBJ2-7; TRBD1 might be the D (6 bases). This CDR3 is built from 15 residues. Trimming shortened V by 3 bases and J by 0 bases, and 12 bases separated the two germline ends. The germline V gene encodes CDR1 KGHSH and CDR2 LQKENI. CDR3 sequence reads: CASSPPEGDSYEQYF. CDR3 bases: TGTGCCAGCTCACCCCCCGAGGGGGACTCCTACGAGCAGTACTTC.

Written as DNA, the CDR3 is TGCAGCGTTGAAATAGGACAGGGGAAGCAGCCCCAGCATTTT. Translated, it gives CSVEIGQGKQPQHF. J is TRBJ1-5 and V is TRBV29-1; TRBD1 matches at 9 bases. J lost 7 bases, V lost 2 bases, and 6 bases had no gene match. The germline V gene encodes CDR1 SQVTM and CDR2 ANQGSEA. The CDR3 is 14 residues long.

The V call is TRBV29-1, the J call TRBJ2-1; 9 bases align to TRBD2. This CDR3 has 14 residues. V shed 0 bases, J shed 7 bases, and the junction held 4 bases outside the gene matches. CDR1 and CDR2 (germline): SQVTM, ANQGSEA. CDR3 DNA: TGCAGCGTTGAAGAAGGACTAGCGTCTAATGAGCAGTTCTTC. Residues: CSVEEGLASNEQFF.

The chain carries TRBV5-4 and TRBJ2-5; 10 nucleotides align to TRBD1. The V segment lost 0 bases and the J segment 4 bases; nucleotides outside the gene matches: 3. The CDR3 runs to 15 residues. The germline V gene encodes CDR1 SGHNT and CDR2 YYREEE (reference sequence). This CDR3 reads CASSLGQGARETQYF. The CDR3 nucleotides are TGTGCCAGCAGCTTGGGACAGGGGGCTCGAGAGACCCAGTACTTC.

The chain combines TRBV5-1 with TRBJ2-5, with 11 bases lining up with TRBD2. This CDR3 is 15 amino acids long. V dropped 0 bases and J dropped 7; count of bases not matched to a gene: 5. Germline V gene lookup returns CDR1 SGHRS and CDR2 YFSETQ. CDR3 region: CASSLELAGAGTQYF. CDR3 nucleotide sequence: TGCGCCAGCAGCTTGGAACTAGCGGGGGCGGGGACCCAGTACTTC.

The chain uses TRBV6-1 and TRBJ1-1, with TRBD1 identical over 7 bases. The CDR3 has 13 amino acids. Germline lookup yields CDR1 MNHNS and CDR2 SASEGT. V lost 8 bases and J lost 1; bases outside the gene matches: 4. The CDR3 DNA is TGTGCCAGCTGCCGGGACAGGAACACTGAAGCTTTCTTT. Translation: CASCRDRNTEAFF.

This chain links TRBV7-3 with TRBJ1-1; D is undetermined. Germline V CDR1 and CDR2: SGHTA, FQGTGA. V dropped 5 bases and J dropped 0 bases, with 7 bases sitting between them. This CDR3 is 13 amino acids long. The CDR3 DNA sequence: TGTGCCAGCAGCATACAGATGAACACTGAAGCTTTCTTT. Protein: CASSIQMNTEAFF.

V is TRBV27 and J is TRBJ1-1; D gene ambiguous. Germline loops: CDR1 MNHEY, CDR2 SMNVEV (reference sequence). V was clipped by 6 bases and J by 7 bases, with 9 bases between them. The CDR3 consists of 11 residues. In nucleotides, the CDR3 is TGTGCCAGCAGGTTCGGTAGTGAAGCTTTCTTT. Amino acids: CASRFGSEAFF.

V gene TRBV9 combines with J gene TRBJ2-2; 7 positions agree with TRBD2. After removal of 2 bases from V and 5 bases from J, the junction contained 3 bases not matched to a gene. Looked up from germline, CDR1 is SGDLS and CDR2 is YYNGEE. CDR3 length: 14 amino acids. CDR3 in DNA: TGTGCCAGCAGCGTGGGGGGGGGAACCGGGGAGCTGTTTTTT. Its protein is CASSVGGGTGELFF.

The chain joins TRBV28 to TRBJ1-2, with a tentative D call TRBD1 (6 bases). CDR3 length equals 14 residues. Germline values: CDR1 MDHEN, CDR2 SYDVKM. The V end lost 5 bases, the J end lost 3 bases, and 13 bases lay between the germline ends. CDR3 protein: CASSQPGQYYGYTF. DNA of the CDR3: TGTGCCAGCAGTCAACCTGGACAGTACTATGGCTACACCTTC.

About this clone itself: Other DNA sequences of this sample code for an identical CDR3. The rearrangement links TRBV5-1 to TRBJ1-5; D is possibly TRBD1 (5 bases). The CDR3 covers 14 residues. V was cut by 3 bases and J by 2 bases, with 9 bases left in between. The germline V gene has CDR1 SGHRS and CDR2 YFSETQ. CDR3 DNA sequence: TGCGCCAGCAGCTCGGGAGGGGGCAATCAGCCCCAGCATTTT. It yields the protein CASSSGGGNQPQHF. Together with reference TRBV5-1 and TRBJ1-5, the CDR3 gives the full variable domain: KAGVTQTPRYLIKTRGQQVTLSCSPISGHRSVSWYQQTPGQGLQFLFEYFSETQRNKGNFPGRFSGRQFSNSRSEMNVSTLELGDSALYLCASSSGGGNQPQHFGDGTRLSIL.

V is TRBV7-2 and J is TRBJ2-4; unclear D gene. This CDR3 spans 15 amino acids. Trimming stripped 2 bases from V and 0 bases from J, with 8 bases between. Germline V gives CDR1 SGHTA, CDR2 FQGNSA. CDR3 nucleotides: TGTGCCAGCAGCTTATTAGATCTAGCCAAAAACATTCAGTACTTC. Protein: CASSLLDLAKNIQYF.

The V call is TRBV7-9, the J call TRBJ2-7; the D gene is possibly TRBD1 (6 bases). CDR3 length: 15 residues. Germline values: CDR1 SEHNR, CDR2 FQNEAQ (reference sequence). Trimming removed 2 bases at V and 2 bases at J, with 13 bases between. CDR3 loop: CASSLQRGRPYEQYF. The CDR3 bases are TGTGCCAGCAGCTTACAGAGGGGGAGACCCTACGAGCAGTACTTC.

The rearrangement links TRBV7-9 to TRBJ2-3; 7 nucleotides match TRBD2. V lost 4 bases to trimming and J lost 4 bases; unmatched junction nucleotides: 11. Germline CDR1 is SEHNR and CDR2 is FQNEAQ (reference sequence). The CDR3 contains 16 residues. CDR3 nucleotides: TGTGCCAGCAGCTCCCAGCGGGAAAGCGGGGCAGATACGCAGTATTTT. Its protein product is CASSSQRESGADTQYF.

The chain uses TRBV6-1 and TRBJ2-5; 8 nucleotides agree with TRBD1. The CDR3 contains 14 residues. Unmatched junction bases numbered 4, after V lost 3 bases and J lost 4 bases. Germline lookup yields CDR1 MNHNS and CDR2 SASEGT. The CDR3 DNA is TGTGCCAGCAGTGAGCAGGGGGCTGTAGAGACCCAGTACTTC. This sequence encodes CASSEQGAVETQYF.

The CDR3 loop is CASSRDRDQPQHF. The CDR3 DNA reads as TGTGCCAGCAGTCGGGACAGGGATCAGCCCCAGCATTTT. The chain couples TRBV2 to TRBJ1-5, with 9 bases aligning to TRBD1. V was clipped by 5 bases and J by 5 bases; unmatched bases: 1. Per germline, CDR1 SNHLY and CDR2 FYNNEI. CDR3 size: 13 residues.